The TCR beta chain under discussion was sequenced for a study of blood T cell repertoires in COVID-19. Study-level information: The United States, Italy and Spain provided the acute and convalescent COVID-19 samples. Nucleic acid was either cDNA or gDNA, and it came from T cells, B-cell-depleted T cells, or PBMCs.

Enrolment of Seattle patients took place during active infection, and they were followed longitudinally. This clone was seen only a few times. Study processing details: The assay estimated nucleated cells by amplifying reference gene primers. Profiled with immunoSEQ multiplex PCR; TCRdb holds only in-frame clones, not every one. V, J and clone size reflect that table, while D and trimming were determined from the DNA. The profile shows around 430,000 clones, about nine tenths of them singletons. The CDR3 covers 14 residues. From germline, CDR1 is MNHEY and CDR2 SVGAGI. V lost 6 bases, J lost 4 bases, and 15 bases lay in between.

The sequenced sample was peripheral blood. This chain joins TRBV6-5 and TRBJ1-1; D is undetermined. The sequence was collected from a woman in her forties or fifties with COVID-19, enrolled during active disease. Here the CDR3 DNA reads TGTGCCAGCAGCCCCCCGGTTCACGGCACTGAAGCTTTCTTT. It is translated as CASSPPVHGTEAFF.